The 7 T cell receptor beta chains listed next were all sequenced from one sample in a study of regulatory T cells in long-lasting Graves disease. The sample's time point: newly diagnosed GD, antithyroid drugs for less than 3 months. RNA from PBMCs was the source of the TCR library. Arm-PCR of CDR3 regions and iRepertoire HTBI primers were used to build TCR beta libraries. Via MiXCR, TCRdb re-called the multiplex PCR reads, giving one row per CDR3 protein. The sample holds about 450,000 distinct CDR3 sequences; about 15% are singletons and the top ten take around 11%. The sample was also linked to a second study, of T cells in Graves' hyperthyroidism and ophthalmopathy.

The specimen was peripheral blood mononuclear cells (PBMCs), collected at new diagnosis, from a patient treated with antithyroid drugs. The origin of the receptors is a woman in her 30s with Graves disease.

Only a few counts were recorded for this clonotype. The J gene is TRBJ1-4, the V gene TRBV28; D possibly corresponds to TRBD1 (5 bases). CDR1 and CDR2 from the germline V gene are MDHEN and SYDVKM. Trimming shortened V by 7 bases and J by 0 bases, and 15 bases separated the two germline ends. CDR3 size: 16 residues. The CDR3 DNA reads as TGTGCCAGCAACCTTTACAGGTCCGCAACTAATGAAAAACTGTTTTTT. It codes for CASNLYRSATNEKLFF.

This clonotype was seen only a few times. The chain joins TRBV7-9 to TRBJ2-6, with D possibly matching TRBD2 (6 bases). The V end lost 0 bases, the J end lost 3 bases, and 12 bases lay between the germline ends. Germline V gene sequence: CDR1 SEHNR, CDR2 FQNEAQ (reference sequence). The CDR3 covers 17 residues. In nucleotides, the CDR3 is TGTGCCAGCAGCTTAGCGGAGGGTTTCAGTGGGGCCAACGTCCTGACTTTC. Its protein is CASSLAEGFSGANVLTF.

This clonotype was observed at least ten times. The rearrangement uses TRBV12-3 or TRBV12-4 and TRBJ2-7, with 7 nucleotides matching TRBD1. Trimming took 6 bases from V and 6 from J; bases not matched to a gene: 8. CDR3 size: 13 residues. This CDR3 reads CASSSTGVSEQYF. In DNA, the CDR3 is TGTGCCAGCAGCTCCACAGGGGTCAGCGAGCAGTACTTC.

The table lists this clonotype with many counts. The CDR3 is CASSLQGGTGELFF. CDR3 bases: TGTGCCAGCAGCTTACAGGGGGGCACCGGGGAGCTGTTTTTT. The chain links TRBV6-1 to TRBJ2-2, with 8 positions matching TRBD1. The CDR3 runs 14 residues. Germline V gene data show CDR1 as MNHNS and CDR2 as SASEGT. Trimming at V came to 6 bases and at J to 4 bases, leaving 4 bases not matched to a gene.

The CDR3 DNA sequence: TGCGCCAGCAGCCCCTGGGGAAGCGGGGTCTCCTACGAGCAGTACTTC. Its translation: CASSPWGSGVSYEQYF. This rearrangement joins TRBV5-1 to TRBJ2-7, with 7 bases fitting TRBD2. J gave up 0 bases and V 4 bases, and 10 bases lay outside the gene matches. The CDR3 spans 16 residues. CDR1 and CDR2 from the germline V gene are SGHRS and YFSETQ.

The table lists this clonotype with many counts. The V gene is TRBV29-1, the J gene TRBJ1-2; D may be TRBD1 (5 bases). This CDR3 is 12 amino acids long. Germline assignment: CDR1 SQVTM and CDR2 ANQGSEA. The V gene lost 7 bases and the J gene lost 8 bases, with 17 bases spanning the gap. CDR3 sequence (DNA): TGCAGCGCTGATGACAGCGCGGGAGGCTACACCTTC. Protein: CSADDSAGGYTF.

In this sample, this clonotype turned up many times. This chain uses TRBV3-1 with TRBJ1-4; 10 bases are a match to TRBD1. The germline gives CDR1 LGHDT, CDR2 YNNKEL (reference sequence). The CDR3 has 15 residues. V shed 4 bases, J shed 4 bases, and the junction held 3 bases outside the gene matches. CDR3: CASSPGTGDNEKLFF. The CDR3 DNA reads TGTGCCAGCAGCCCAGGGACAGGGGATAATGAAAAACTGTTTTTT.